This T cell receptor beta chain is drawn from a study of blood T cell repertoires in COVID-19. On the study more broadly: Sources were T cells, B-cell-depleted T cells, or PBMCs; the material itself was cDNA or gDNA.

Per the germline V gene, CDR1 is SNHLY and CDR2 is FYNNEI. The CDR3 consists of 14 residues. Trimming removed 5 bases from V and 1 base from J, with 11 bases in between. In the source study's methods: Estimation of nucleated cell counts was performed using reference gene primer amplification. Profiling relied on immunoSEQ multiplex PCR, and the TCRdb table lists in-frame clones only, not all of them. V, J and clone size are those of that table, while D and trimming were read from the DNA. The sample records about 140,000 clones, 80% being singletons. The V call is TRBV2, the J call TRBJ1-1; TRBD1 might be the D (6 bases). The TCR comes from a woman aged 45 to 65 with acute or convalescent COVID-19. Material for sequencing was peripheral blood. CDR3 in amino acids: CASSRQGWNTEAFF. The CDR3 DNA reads as TGTGCCAGCAGTCGCCAGGGGTGGAACACTGAAGCTTTCTTT.